This section outlines one T cell receptor beta chain sequence together with its context. Its antigen remains unknown. Processing was applied to graft tissue in order to liberate intraepithelial and lamina propria lymphocytes. This entry belongs to a study of graft-versus-host responses after intestinal transplantation. TCRdb's copy holds only in-frame clones and misses some; the assay was immunoSEQ multiplex PCR. The data contain 9,000 to 10,000 clones, approximately 86% of them singletons. Findings and caveats of the study: The presence of high graft-versus-host to host-versus-graft clonal ratios in allografts characterized patients with graft-donor T cell macrochimerism. Early declines in HvG clones that occurred post-transplant were associated with peak circulating GvH clone levels.

Germline loops: CDR1 SEHNR, CDR2 FQNEAQ (reference sequence). V was shortened by 5 bases and J by 5 bases, with 18 bases between the two germline ends. The length of the CDR3 is 16 residues. The source material was ileum tissue, sampled roughly 730 days after intestinal transplantation. The V and J genes are TRBV7-9 and TRBJ1-4; D gene ambiguous. The clonotype originates from a human patient who received an intestinal transplant, so some T cells may come from the graft donor. The CDR3 region has the DNA TGTGCCAGCAGCCAAGATCAGGCCAGGTTAAATGAAAAACTGTTTTTT. It codes for CASSQDQARLNEKLFF.